This TCR beta chain was sequenced during a study of blood T cell repertoires in COVID-19. Germline CDR1 and CDR2: SGHNT and YYREEE (reference sequence). The CDR3 covers 13 residues. The trim removed 4 bases at V and 7 bases at J, leaving 7 bases unmatched. Data came from immunoSEQ multiplex PCR; TCRdb stores just in-frame clones and leaves some out. The table lists tens of thousands of clones, approximately 88% of them singletons, with about 2.5% in the top ten. The sequence was collected from a man older than 75 with active or convalescent COVID-19. The chain uses TRBV5-4 and TRBJ1-2, with 7 bases identical to TRBD1. The sample was peripheral blood. CDR3 sequence (DNA): TGTGCCAGCAGCCCAGAGACAGGGTTTGGCTACACCTTC. Translating it yields CASSPETGFGYTF. The variable domain in full, with the rest retrieved from reference TRBV5-4 and TRBJ1-2, is ETGVTQSPTHLIKTRGQQVTLRCSSQSGHNTVSWYQQALGQGPQFIFQYYREEENGRGNFPPRFSGLQFPNYSSELNVNALELDDSALYLCASSPETGFGYTFGSGTRLTVV.